The 3 T cell receptor beta chains below all came from one sample that was sequenced in a study of PD-L1 blockade in urothelial cancer. Time point indicated: peripheral blood 6 weeks after treatment start. Clones were read by immunoSEQ multiplex PCR, and TCRdb kept only the in-frame ones, dropping some. Of about 120,000 clones in the sample, roughly 89% were seen once. The sample was PBMCs, taken around atezolizumab (anti-PD-L1) treatment. These receptors were collected from a man aged 55 to 70 with urothelial cancer.

The V gene is TRBV4-1, the J gene TRBJ2-1, with 10 nucleotides matching TRBD2. The J segment lost 4 bases and the V segment lost 0 bases, leaving 9 bases of the junction unmatched. The CDR3 is 18 amino acids. Germline-derived CDR1 and CDR2 are MGHRA and YSYEKL. CDR3 coding DNA: TGCGCCAGCAGCCAAGATAAGGGAGCGGGAGGGCGATACAATGAGCAGTTCTTC. Translated: CASSQDKGAGGRYNEQFF.

This rearrangement joins TRBV6-5 to TRBJ1-5; 7 positions match TRBD1. The length of the CDR3 is 15 residues. After removal of 0 bases from V and 4 bases from J, the junction contained 3 bases not matched to a gene. CDR1 is MNHEY and CDR2 is SVGAGI in the germline V gene. DNA of the CDR3: TGTGCCAGCAGTTACTCGAGGGACAGAAATCAGCCCCAGCATTTT. Translated: CASSYSRDRNQPQHF.

The chain links TRBV7-2 to TRBJ2-2, with D tentatively TRBD2 (6 bases). In germline, CDR1 is SGHTA, CDR2 FQGNSA. The length of the CDR3 is 15 residues. V was trimmed by 1 base and J by 6 bases, leaving 12 bases between them. CDR3 loop: CASSLGPRGAGELFF. CDR3 nucleotides: TGTGCCAGCAGCTTAGGTCCGCGGGGAGCCGGGGAGCTGTTTTTT.